These 27 T cell receptor beta chains came from one sample sequenced in a study of CD8+CD57+ T cells in acquired aplastic anemia. Genomic DNA, serving as template, underwent TCR beta VDJ and CDR3 profiling. Via MiXCR, TCRdb re-called the reads, giving one row per CDR3 protein. The repertoire holds about 81,000 distinct CDR3 sequences, with about half as singletons. Sample: sorted CD4+, CD8+, or CD8+CD57+ T cells (not recorded which) from PBMCs. These receptors all stem from a human donor in good health, serving as a control.

A single count supports this clonotype. The genes are TRBV4-2 and TRBJ2-7, with 8 bases matching TRBD1. Trimming removed 3 bases from V and 2 bases from J; junction bases left unmatched: 9. This CDR3 has 16 residues. Germline V gene sequence: CDR1 LGHNA, CDR2 YNFKEQ. The CDR3 protein is CASSHEINRGAYEQYF. CDR3 sequence (DNA): TGTGCCAGCAGCCACGAGATTAACAGGGGGGCCTACGAGCAGTACTTC.

This clonotype was seen only a few times. This sequence joins TRBV25-1 and TRBJ2-3, with D possibly matching TRBD2 (5 bases). CDR3 length: 17 residues. Deletions cut 4 bases from V and 4 bases from J, with 21 bases between. The germline CDR1 and CDR2 sequences are MGHDK and SYGVNS. CDR3 in amino acids: CASSARDPQLEPDTQYF. CDR3 DNA: TGTGCCAGCAGTGCTAGAGATCCTCAACTAGAGCCAGATACGCAGTATTTT.

This chain joins TRBV15 and TRBJ1-1, with D tentatively TRBD1 (5 bases). With 3 bases removed from V and 0 bases from J, the gap between germline ends came to 8 bases. The germline V gene has CDR1 LNHNV and CDR2 YYDKDF (reference sequence). The length of the CDR3 is 14 residues. The CDR3 bases are TGTGCCACCAGCAGGACAGCAATGAACACTGAAGCTTTCTTT. Encoded protein: CATSRTAMNTEAFF.

This clonotype was seen only a few times. The chain links TRBV7-9 to TRBJ2-7; 7 bases map to TRBD1. Trimming took 5 bases from V and 3 from J; bases not matched to a gene: 7. The CDR3 spans 14 residues. Germline CDR1 is SEHNR and CDR2 is FQNEAQ (reference sequence). The CDR3 loop is CASSARDRHYEQYF. CDR3 in DNA: TGTGCCAGCAGCGCCCGGGACAGACACTACGAGCAGTACTTC.

Details on this clonotype: This CDR3 fails to terminate in the conserved phenylalanine or tryptophan, so it likely reflects a read error. This sequence joins TRBV12-3 or TRBV12-4 and TRBJ2-1, with 8 positions matching TRBD2. Trimming cost V 3 bases and J 8 bases; bases outside gene matches: 12. CDR3 length equals 16 residues. CDR3 amino acids: CASSLVTSGYRDEQFL. The CDR3 nucleotides are TGTGCCAGCAGTTTGGTTACTAGCGGTTATCGCGATGAGCAGTTCCTC.

This rearrangement joins TRBV7-7 to TRBJ2-5; D is unresolved. From germline, CDR1 is SSHAT and CDR2 FNYEAQ (reference sequence). CDR3 size: 14 residues. Trimming left V 3 bases short and J 4 bases short, with 12 bases between. CDR3 DNA: TGTGCCAGCAGCTTTGCAGGTGCAGGAGAGACCCAGTACTTC. This translates into CASSFAGAGETQYF.

This clonotype was seen more than once but under ten times. This rearrangement joins TRBV13 to TRBJ2-1; D gene uncertain. CDR3 length: 13 amino acids. Per the germline V gene, CDR1 is PRHDT and CDR2 is FYEKMQ (reference sequence). Trimming stripped 6 bases from V and 5 bases from J, with 11 bases between. The CDR3: CASSLGPNNEQFF. Written as DNA, the CDR3 is TGTGCCAGCAGTTTGGGCCCGAACAATGAGCAGTTCTTC.

This clonotype was seen once. The chain has TRBV10-3 and TRBJ2-3; weak D call: TRBD2 (6 bases). The germline CDR1 and CDR2 sequences are ENHRY and SYGVKD. The CDR3 runs 14 residues. Trimming pared 5 bases from V and 0 bases from J, leaving 9 bases between. The CDR3 loop is CAISPGVSTDTQYF. DNA of the CDR3: TGTGCCATCAGTCCGGGAGTGAGCACAGATACGCAGTATTTT.

The chain uses TRBV10-3 and TRBJ1-1; D not certain. The germline V gene encodes CDR1 ENHRY and CDR2 SYGVKD. CDR3 length: 13 residues. Trimming took off 11 bases at V and 11 bases at J, with 24 bases between the two ends. The CDR3 protein is CAARPERVVYAFF. The CDR3 DNA sequence: TGTGCCGCCCGGCCAGAAAGGGTCGTTTACGCTTTCTTT.

This clonotype was seen repeatedly, ten times or more. V gene TRBV24-1 combines with J gene TRBJ1-2; D is uncertain. Trimming took off 4 bases at V and 0 bases at J, with 20 bases between the two ends. The CDR3 length is 18 residues. Germline CDR1 KGHDR, CDR2 SFDVKD. CDR3 loop: CATSDSEPTHQANYGYTF. CDR3 nucleotide sequence: TGTGCCACCAGTGACTCTGAACCTACACACCAAGCTAACTATGGCTACACCTTC.

This clonotype showed up many times. The V call is TRBV24-1, the J call TRBJ2-3; 7 bases map to TRBD1. V lost 4 bases to trimming and J lost 4 bases; unmatched junction nucleotides: 10. Germline loops: CDR1 KGHDR, CDR2 SFDVKD. The CDR3 totals 16 residues. The CDR3, as DNA: TGTGCCACCAGTGAAAACGACAGGGTTGGACCAGATACGCAGTATTTT. The encoded protein is CATSENDRVGPDTQYF.

About this clonotype itself: This sequence may be a read error, since a much larger clone differs from it by one base. This chain connects TRBV5-5 to TRBJ1-2; 9 positions match TRBD1. Per the germline V gene, CDR1 is SGHKS and CDR2 is YYEKEE (reference sequence). The CDR3 is 15 amino acids. The CDR3 DNA sequence: TGTGCCCGCAGCTTGTCTGGGACAGGGAACTATGGCTACACCTTC. It specifies CARSLSGTGNYGYTF.

This clonotype has ten or more counts. The J gene is TRBJ2-5, the V gene TRBV9; 8 nucleotides line up with TRBD2. The length of the CDR3 is 15 residues. The trim removed 0 bases at V and 2 bases at J, leaving 3 bases unmatched. Germline CDR1 reads SGDLS; CDR2 reads YYNGEE. CDR3 in amino acids: CASSVGSGVQETQYF. In nucleotides, the CDR3 is TGTGCCAGCAGCGTAGGTAGCGGGGTTCAAGAGACCCAGTACTTC.

This clonotype was counted ten times or more. The J gene is TRBJ2-3, the V gene TRBV7-2, with D uncertain. Germline CDR1 and CDR2: SGHTA and FQGNSA. This CDR3 spans 12 amino acids. Trimming removed 5 bases from V and 4 bases from J, with 7 bases in between. CDR3 region: CASSPRADTQYF. The CDR3 nucleotides read TGTGCCAGCAGCCCTCGGGCAGATACGCAGTATTTT.

This clonotype has at least ten counts. This chain joins TRBV9 and TRBJ2-1, with D perhaps assigned TRBD1 or TRBD2 (5 bases each). The V and J ends lost 0 bases and 10 bases respectively, with 17 bases between them. CDR3 length: 15 residues. Germline values: CDR1 SGDLS, CDR2 YYNGEE. For the CDR3, the DNA is TGTGCCAGCAGCGTAGCTAGGGACGTCCCTCAGGAGCAGTTCTTC. Protein: CASSVARDVPQEQFF. Based on the CDR3 plus reference TRBV9 and TRBJ2-1, the full variable domain is DSGVTQTPKHLITATGQRVTLRCSPRSGDLSVYWYQQSLDQGLQFLIQYYNGEERAKGNILERFSAQQFPDLHSELNLSSLELGDSALYFCASSVARDVPQEQFFGPGTRLTVL.

The sample holds many counts of this clonotype. V usage is TRBV20-1 and J usage is TRBJ2-7, with 9 positions matching TRBD1. CDR1 is DFQATT and CDR2 is SNEGSKA in the germline V gene (reference sequence). The CDR3 is 15 residues long. The trim removed 0 bases at V and 4 bases at J, leaving 7 bases unmatched. This chain's CDR3 is CSARDEETGGYEQYF. The CDR3 region has the DNA TGCAGTGCTAGAGACGAGGAGACAGGGGGGTACGAGCAGTACTTC.

Here the CDR3 DNA reads TGCAGTGCCGCGTCCTCGGGGCAAGAGACCCAGTACTTC. Translating it yields CSAASSGQETQYF. The chain has TRBV20-1 and TRBJ2-5, with D perhaps TRBD2 (5 bases). The germline CDR1 and CDR2 sequences are DFQATT and SNEGSKA (reference sequence). There are 13 residues in the CDR3. Trimming cost V 6 bases and J 2 bases, with 13 bases left between them.

This chain connects TRBV7-8 to TRBJ1-5; 7 bases are a match to TRBD1. In germline, CDR1 is SGHVS, CDR2 FQNEAQ. CDR3 length equals 17 residues. Losses at the gene ends were 4 bases for V and 7 bases for J; bases not matched to a gene: 16. The CDR3: CASSSPLTTGDEQPQHF. The CDR3 nucleotides are TGTGCCAGCAGCTCCCCCCTCACAACAGGGGACGAACAGCCCCAGCATTTT.

This clonotype has only a few counts. The chain employs TRBV27 and TRBJ2-7; D ambiguous. V was cut by 2 bases and J by 6 bases, with 11 bases left in between. CDR3 length: 13 residues. CDR1 and CDR2 (germline): MNHEY, SMNVEV (reference sequence). The CDR3 DNA sequence: TGTGCCAGCAGTTTAACCAACCTCGGCGAGCAGTACTTC. It is translated as CASSLTNLGEQYF.

This clonotype was seen repeatedly, ten times or more. This chain joins TRBV7-8 and TRBJ1-1, with 9 bases that match TRBD1. The CDR3 runs 14 residues. Germline CDR1 SGHVS, CDR2 FQNEAQ. The J segment lost 3 bases and the V segment lost 4 bases, leaving 3 bases of the junction unmatched. The CDR3 coding sequence is TGTGCCAGCAGCTCCGGGACAGGGTACACTGAAGCTTTCTTT. Translation gives CASSSGTGYTEAFF. The entire variable domain, with the rest obtained from reference TRBV7-8 and TRBJ1-1, is as follows: GAGVSQSPRYKVAKRGQDVALRCDPISGHVSLFWYQQALGQGPEFLTYFQNEAQLDKSGLPSDRFFAERPEGSVSTLKIQRTQQEDSAVYLCASSSGTGYTEAFFGQGTRLTVV.

The chain is built from TRBV7-3 and TRBJ2-1; D unresolved. Trimming pared 0 bases from V and 8 bases from J, leaving 5 bases between. The CDR3 runs 12 residues. The germline V gene has CDR1 SGHTA and CDR2 FQGTGA. In DNA form, the CDR3 reads TGTGCCAGCAGCTTAACCCCCGATGAGCAGTTCTTC. Translated: CASSLTPDEQFF.

The chain has TRBV19 and TRBJ1-6; possible D gene TRBD1, 6 bases. Germline CDR1 LNHDA, CDR2 SQIVND (reference sequence). The CDR3 consists of 15 residues. Trimming cost V 5 bases and J 9 bases, with 17 bases left between them. The CDR3 is CASSQDRGKASPLHF. CDR3 in DNA: TGTGCCAGTAGTCAGGACAGAGGAAAAGCTTCACCCCTCCACTTT.

This chain joins TRBV12-5 and TRBJ2-7; D is perhaps TRBD1 (5 bases). This CDR3 has 16 residues. V was clipped by 2 bases and J by 4 bases, with 18 bases between them. Germline V lookup: CDR1 LGHNT, CDR2 FRNRAP. CDR3 bases: TGTGCTAGTGGTTTGAACCCCTCCGGCAGGGTTTACGAGCAGTACTTC. As protein: CASGLNPSGRVYEQYF.

V is TRBV2 and J is TRBJ1-2, with D hard to call. Germline assignment: CDR1 SNHLY and CDR2 FYNNEI. The V and J ends lost 6 bases and 6 bases respectively, with 11 bases between them. The length of the CDR3 is 12 residues. The CDR3 DNA follows: TGTGCCAGCAGAAGAGTGGCGGATGGCTACACCTTC. The encoded protein is CASRRVADGYTF.

This clonotype was observed many times. The V call is TRBV10-2, the J call TRBJ2-7; perhaps TRBD2 as D (6 bases). This CDR3 is built from 10 residues. The V gene lost 3 bases and the J gene lost 12 bases, with 9 bases spanning the gap. CDR1 WSHSY and CDR2 SAAADI come from the germline V gene. This chain's CDR3 is CASSDGTSYF. CDR3 DNA sequence: TGCGCCAGCAGTGACGGGACTTCGTACTTC.

There are many counts of this clonotype. The genes are TRBV7-6 and TRBJ2-5, with 9 bases fitting TRBD2. Germline V gene data show CDR1 as SGHVS and CDR2 as FNYEAQ. The CDR3 totals 15 residues. Trimming at V came to 5 bases and at J to 5 bases, leaving 9 bases not matched to a gene. The CDR3 sequence: CASSPIAGDMETQYF. CDR3 DNA: TGTGCCAGCAGCCCAATAGCGGGGGACATGGAGACCCAGTACTTC.

The chain uses TRBV2 and TRBJ2-7; 13 bases fit TRBD2. The CDR3 spans 14 residues. The junction had 8 bases not matched to a gene; V was cut back by 6 bases and J by 9 bases. In germline, CDR1 is SNHLY, CDR2 FYNNEI. The CDR3 DNA is TGTGCCAGCAGGATAACTAGCGGGGGGGTGGCGCAGTACTTC. Its translation: CASRITSGGVAQYF.